This T cell receptor (beta chain) was recorded in a study of shared clonotypes between healthy human individuals. Only in-frame clones appear in the TCRdb table, and some are missing; sequencing was by immunoSEQ multiplex PCR. The sample includes over a million clones, around 82% of them seen just once. Germline values: CDR1 KGHSH, CDR2 LQKENI. Trimming removed 3 bases from V and 6 bases from J, with 12 bases in between. CDR3 size: 14 residues. The rearrangement joins TRBV18 to TRBJ2-1; the D gene is possibly TRBD1 (6 bases). This sequence originates from a man aged 18 to 35 in good health. Some clones in this sample may be carry-over from other donors' samples. Sequencing was performed on memory CD4+ T cells from PBMCs. Subset given: CD45RA-negative fraction. CDR3 nucleotide sequence: TGTGCCAGCTCACCTGGAACAGGGACCAATGAGCAGTTCTTC. Protein sequence: CASSPGTGTNEQFF.